This T cell receptor beta chain was captured by sequencing in a study of T cells in Graves' hyperthyroidism and ophthalmopathy. Regarding the study as a whole: Expanded thyroid clonotypes (above 0.001) were mostly also found in blood.

The CDR3 consists of 11 residues. With 7 bases removed from V and 8 bases from J, the gap between germline ends came to 12 bases. Germline V gene data show CDR1 as SQVTM and CDR2 as ANQGSEA. The study excluded patients with uncontrolled infection, other autoimmune disease, pregnancy or lactation. The source material, RNA transcripts, was used to amplify TCR beta CDR3 regions. A set of HTBI primers served as the primers for a first-round RT-PCR of the TCR CDR3. TCRdb re-called the multiplex PCR reads through MiXCR, storing one row per CDR3 protein. The repertoire consists of some 600,000 distinct CDR3 sequences, with under 60% occurring once and the leading ten covering approximately 8.2%. As concerns this clonotype: Its antigen remains unknown.

The receptor was derived from a young woman with Graves' hyperthyroidism. The sequenced sample was peripheral blood or thyroid tissue (not recorded which). The chain couples TRBV29-1 to TRBJ2-1; D is perhaps TRBD1 or TRBD2 (6 bases each). CDR3: CSEGGRHEQFF. The CDR3, as DNA: TGCAGCGAGGGGGGCCGGCATGAGCAGTTCTTC.